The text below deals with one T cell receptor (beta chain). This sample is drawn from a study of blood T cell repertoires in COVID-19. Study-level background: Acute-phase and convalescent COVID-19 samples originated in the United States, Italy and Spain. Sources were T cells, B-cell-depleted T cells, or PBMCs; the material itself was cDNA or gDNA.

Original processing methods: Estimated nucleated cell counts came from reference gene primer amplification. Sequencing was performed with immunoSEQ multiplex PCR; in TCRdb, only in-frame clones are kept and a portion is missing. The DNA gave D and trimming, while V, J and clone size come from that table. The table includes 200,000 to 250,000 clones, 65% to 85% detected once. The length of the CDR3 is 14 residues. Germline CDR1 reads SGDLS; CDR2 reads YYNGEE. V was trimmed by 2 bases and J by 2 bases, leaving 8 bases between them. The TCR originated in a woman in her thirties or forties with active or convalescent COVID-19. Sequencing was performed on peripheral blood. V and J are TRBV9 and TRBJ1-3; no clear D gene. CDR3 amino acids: CASSVFSPGNTIYF. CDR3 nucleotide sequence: TGTGCCAGCAGCGTTTTTAGCCCTGGAAACACCATATATTTT.